This is a list of T cell receptor beta chains from one sample in a study of blood T cell repertoires in COVID-19. Measured with immunoSEQ multiplex PCR; TCRdb has only the in-frame clones, and not every one. This sample has some 80,000 clones; 78% occur once, and the top ten carry 15% to 20%. The sample comprised peripheral blood. The receptor source for this set is a human donor in a cohort sampled during active COVID-19. The CDR3 runs from the conserved cysteine through the conserved F or W. Fields, in order: V gene, CDR3 length, CDR3 protein.

TRBV6-5 15 CASSYETGINEKLFF
TRBV15 16 CATSSYSGSNSNEQFF
TRBV10-3 13 CAISELTGLVAYF
TRBV27 15 CASSIDPIQVRGYTF
TRBV2 13 CASSAGREYGYTF
TRBV6-5 15 CASTGHAELNTEAFF
TRBV9 16 CASSLNGMAGSYEQYF
TRBV7-3 14 CASSLTGGGTEAFF
TRBV12-5 15 CASGLARGRNQPQHF
TRBV6-1 14 CASSEEMENTKAFF
TRBV6-6 15 CATKWTDAVDYGYTF
TRBV4-3 16 CASSPSEGGTADTQYF
TRBV5-1 15 CASSLAPDSFTEQYF
TRBV5-4 14 CASSLESGKNIQYF
TRBV3-1/TRBV3-2 15 CASSQDRTVSYGYTF
TRBV27 15 CASSSGTALNSPLHF
TRBV25-1 14 CASSDYVEAGELFF
TRBV2 16 CASSEYGGGLQETQYF
TRBV4-3 20 CASSQDLGTGPSFSGNTIYF
TRBV11-2 17 CASSLETGRGRQDTQYF
TRBV27 12 CASTGPGVEQYF
TRBV7-9 15 CASSHSGLVDNEQFF
TRBV14 16 CASSQGLASNTGELFF
TRBV7-9 13 CASSAGMSYEQYF
TRBV7-6 15 CASSSPGTGVEKLFF
TRBV6-5 14 CASSYSRSGVEQYF
TRBV6-5 13 CASSWDSSYEQYF
TRBV18 17 CASSPLGSTGGWTEAFF
TRBV7-9 15 CASSEPGTGAYGYTF
TRBV7-2 14 CASSPRDTTGGYTF
TRBV18 19 CASSHSLPFAGGPRETQYF
TRBV9 16 CASSQWTSEYTGELFF
TRBV11-2 13 CASSSGQNYGYTF
TRBV2 15 CASSEVYSGANVLTF
TRBV18 14 CASSPNPGVTEAFF
TRBV7-3 17 CASSLRSASGVYNEQFF
TRBV19 18 CASNRRGGDRGGNQPQHF
TRBV24-1 17 CATSDLHERDSRYEQFF
TRBV7-2 18 CASSLAQFLDRGGETQYF
TRBV27 16 CASSFSGSGDNQPQHF
TRBV7-9 13 CASSFEGTDTQYF
TRBV19 17 CASSPRAYMGAQETQYF
TRBV5-8 16 CASSLIRDSTTGELFF
TRBV5-1 16 CASRGTLAGAYDEQFF
TRBV15 16 CATSRGGQGGVEKLFF
TRBV11-3 13 CASSLVRGAEQFF
TRBV9 15 CASSPGQGRGQPQHF
TRBV6-5 15 CASRPLASGSDEQFF
TRBV19 15 CASRGGTISTDTQYF